This TCR beta chain comes out of a study of post-analysis software for immune sequencing data. Study observations and caveats: The five TRBV segments detected at higher frequency in patients than in controls included TRBV5-6, TRBV5-1 and TRBV20-1. Under the F measure, samples that were prepared in one batch clustered strongly together.

The junction had 11 bases not matched to a gene; V was cut back by 5 bases and J by 9 bases. CDR3 size: 17 residues. A few counts support this clonotype. Its cognate antigen is unknown. Unique-molecular-identifier-tagged TCR beta cDNA libraries were used. TCRdb recomputed calls from the PCR reads with MiXCR, one row per CDR3 protein. The sample yields hundreds of thousands of distinct CDR3 sequences, 53% seen once. This sequence was found in a girl aged 5 to 17 with multiple sclerosis. V is TRBV12-3 or TRBV12-4 and J is TRBJ2-1, with 15 positions matching TRBD2. The material sequenced was blood. The CDR3 DNA is TGTGCCAGCAGTCTCCCGGGACTAGCGGGGGGAGGGGGTGAGCAGTTCTTC. Translation gives CASSLPGLAGGGGEQFF.